Following are 8 T cell receptor beta chains from one sample sequenced in a study of blood T cell repertoires in COVID-19. Some clones are missing from TCRdb's copy, which holds only in-frame ones; the method was immunoSEQ multiplex PCR. The sample carries roughly 50,000 clones, around 88% recorded once. Sequencing input: peripheral blood. The source is a woman aged 55-70 years with acute or convalescent COVID-19.

The gene calls are TRBV28 and TRBJ2-7; 12 nucleotides agree with TRBD2. The CDR3 consists of 16 residues. J was trimmed by 6 bases and V by 7 bases; bases with no gene match: 13. In germline, CDR1 is MDHEN, CDR2 SYDVKM. The CDR3 region has the DNA TGTGCCAGCACTAGCCCTACCCCTAGCGGGGGGGGCGAGCAGTACTTC. Translated, it gives CASTSPTPSGGGEQYF.

The chain has TRBV30 and TRBJ1-5, with D unclear. Germline V lookup: CDR1 GTSNPN, CDR2 SVGIG (reference sequence). This CDR3 region has 13 residues. With 0 bases removed from V and 6 bases from J, the gap between germline ends came to 9 bases. In DNA, the CDR3 is TGTGCCTGGAGTGTAAGCATAGCTCAGCCCCAGCATTTT. Translating gives CAWSVSIAQPQHF.

The CDR3 reads CASSLTSGFSTGELFF. CDR3 DNA: TGCGCCAGCAGCCTGACTAGCGGTTTTAGCACCGGGGAGCTGTTTTTT. This chain joins TRBV4-1 and TRBJ2-2, with TRBD2 identical over 9 bases. CDR3 length equals 16 residues. Germline trimming cut 4 bases from V and 4 bases from J; bases unmatched to any gene: 7. The germline gives CDR1 MGHRA, CDR2 YSYEKL.

The J gene is TRBJ2-2, the V gene TRBV12-3 or TRBV12-4, with 8 bases matching TRBD1. Losses at the gene ends were 5 bases for V and 6 bases for J; bases not matched to a gene: 2. This CDR3 has 13 residues. The CDR3 sequence: CASSRTGPGELFF. CDR3 coding DNA: TGTGCCAGCAGTAGGACAGGGCCCGGGGAGCTGTTTTTT.

The chain recombines TRBV6-5 with TRBJ2-7; 8 nucleotides align to TRBD2. The V and J ends lost 4 bases and 5 bases, in that order; junction bases with no gene match: 13. Germline lookup yields CDR1 MNHEY and CDR2 SVGAGI. This CDR3 spans 16 amino acids. CDR3 DNA sequence: TGTGCCAGCAGTTTCCGTAGGGTAGCGGGATCCCACGAGCAGTACTTC. Translating gives CASSFRRVAGSHEQYF.

Only a few counts were recorded for this clone. This chain links TRBV9 with TRBJ1-6; TRBD1 matches 7 bases. This CDR3 comprises 15 residues. Trimming removed 4 bases from V and 7 bases from J; junction bases left unmatched: 8. The germline gives CDR1 SGDLS, CDR2 YYNGEE. In nucleotides, the CDR3 is TGTGCCAGCAGCTGGCAGGGGGATAGGAATTCACCCCTCCACTTT. It translates to CASSWQGDRNSPLHF. Complete variable domain (other parts from reference TRBV9 and TRBJ1-6): DSGVTQTPKHLITATGQRVTLRCSPRSGDLSVYWYQQSLDQGLQFLIQYYNGEERAKGNILERFSAQQFPDLHSELNLSSLELGDSALYFCASSWQGDRNSPLHFGNGTRLTVT.

The rearrangement uses TRBV5-5 and TRBJ2-2, with 7 positions matching TRBD2. The CDR3 spans 14 residues. J lost 5 bases, V lost 0 bases, and 1 base had no gene match. The V gene's germline CDR1 is SGHKS and CDR2 YYEKEE (reference sequence). CDR3 amino acids: CASSLGEGTGELFF. DNA for the CDR3: TGTGCCAGCAGCTTGGGGGAGGGTACCGGGGAGCTGTTTTTT.

The chain links TRBV5-1 to TRBJ2-1, with D possibly matching TRBD2 (5 bases). The V gene's germline CDR1 is SGHRS and CDR2 YFSETQ. The CDR3 covers 15 residues. Trimming cost V 4 bases and J 2 bases, with 13 bases left between them. The chain's CDR3 is CASSPGEGPYNEQFF. The CDR3 nucleotides read TGCGCCAGCAGCCCCGGAGAGGGTCCCTACAATGAGCAGTTCTTC.